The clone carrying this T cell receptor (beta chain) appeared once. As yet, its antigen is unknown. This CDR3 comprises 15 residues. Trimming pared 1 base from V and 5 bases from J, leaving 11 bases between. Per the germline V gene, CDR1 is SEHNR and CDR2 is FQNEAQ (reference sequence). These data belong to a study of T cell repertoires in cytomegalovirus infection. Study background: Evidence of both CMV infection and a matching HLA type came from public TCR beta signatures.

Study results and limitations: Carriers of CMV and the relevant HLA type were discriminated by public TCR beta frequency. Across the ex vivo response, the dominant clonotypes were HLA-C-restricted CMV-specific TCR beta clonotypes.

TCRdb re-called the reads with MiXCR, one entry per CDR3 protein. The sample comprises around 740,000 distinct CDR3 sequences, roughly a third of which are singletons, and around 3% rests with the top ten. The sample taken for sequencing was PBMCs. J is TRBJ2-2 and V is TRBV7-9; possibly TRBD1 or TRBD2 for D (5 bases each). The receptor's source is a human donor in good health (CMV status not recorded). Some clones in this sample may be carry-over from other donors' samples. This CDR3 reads CASSLVGPPTGELFF. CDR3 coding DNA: TGTGCCAGCAGCTTAGTGGGACCCCCGACCGGGGAGCTGTTTTTT. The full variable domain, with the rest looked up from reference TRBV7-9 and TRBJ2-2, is DTGVSQNPRHKITKRGQNVTFRCDPISEHNRLYWYRQTLGQGPEFLTYFQNEAQLEKSRLLSDRFSAERPKGSFSTLEIQRTEQGDSAMYLCASSLVGPPTGELFFGEGSRLTVL.